This entry is about one TCR beta chain. Its antigen is not identified. The data derive from a study of T cell repertoires in cytomegalovirus infection. Overall study: Selected CMV epitopes included recently identified HLA-C-restricted ones as well as well-studied HLA-B-restricted ones. Based on public TCR beta signatures, there were indications of CMV infection and of a matching HLA type. Findings of the study overall: CMV carriers having the relevant HLA were flagged by cumulative public TCR beta family frequency. HLA-C-restricted, CMV-specific TCR beta clonotypes were dominant ex vivo.

Using its own MiXCR run on the reads, TCRdb lists one record per CDR3 protein. This table holds about 310,000 distinct CDR3 sequences, approximately 25% found once. V shed 5 bases and J shed 2 bases, with 18 bases lying between them. CDR1 LGHNA and CDR2 YSLEER come from the germline V gene. CDR3 size: 17 residues. This chain uses TRBV4-3 with TRBJ2-2; D may correspond to TRBD1 or TRBD2 (5 bases each). The specimen comprised cultured PBMCs, sampled from culture after CMV antigen stimulation. This clonotype was sampled from a human donor in good health (CMV status not recorded). Some clones in this sample may be carry-over from other donors' samples. Here the CDR3 DNA reads TGCGCCAGCAGCTCCAAGATAGCCGGGGCAAACACCGGGGAGCTGTTTTTT. It codes for CASSSKIAGANTGELFF.